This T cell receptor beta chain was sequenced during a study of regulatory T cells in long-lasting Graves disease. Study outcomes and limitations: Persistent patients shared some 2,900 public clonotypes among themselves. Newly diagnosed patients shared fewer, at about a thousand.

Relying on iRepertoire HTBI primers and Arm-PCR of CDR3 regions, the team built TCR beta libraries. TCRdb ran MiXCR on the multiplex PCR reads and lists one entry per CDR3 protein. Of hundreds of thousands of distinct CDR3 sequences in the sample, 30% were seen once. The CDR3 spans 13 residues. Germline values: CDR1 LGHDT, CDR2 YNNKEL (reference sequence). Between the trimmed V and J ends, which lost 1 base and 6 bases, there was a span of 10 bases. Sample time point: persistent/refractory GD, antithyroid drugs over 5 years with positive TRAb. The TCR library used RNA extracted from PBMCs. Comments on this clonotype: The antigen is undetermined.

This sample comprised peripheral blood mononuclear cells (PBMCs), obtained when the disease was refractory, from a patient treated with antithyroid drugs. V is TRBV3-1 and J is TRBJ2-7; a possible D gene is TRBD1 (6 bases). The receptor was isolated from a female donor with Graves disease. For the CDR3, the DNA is TGTGCCAGCAGCCAAGGAGGGGGAGTCGAGCAGTACTTC. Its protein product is CASSQGGGVEQYF.